A selection of T cell receptor beta chains follows, all from one sample in a study of T cell responses to AZD1222 COVID-19 vaccine. Produced via immunoSEQ multiplex PCR; TCRdb's table is partial and in-frame only. Of some 80,000 clones in the sample, approximately 88% are singletons; the top ten hold about 5%. This specimen consisted of peripheral blood, obtained on day 0 of MenACWY control vaccination. The receptors were gathered from an adult in good health. Each CDR3 is given with its conserved first and last residue. The order of the fields is V gene, clone size, J gene, D gene, CDR3 protein, CDR3 DNA. D genes are given only for firm matches. Clone sizes are given selectively: once, few, many, or a class where the clone is expanded.

TRBV6-4	few	TRBJ2-1	NA	CASSVSMSNYNEQFF	TGTGCCAGCAGTGTATCGATGAGCAACTACAATGAGCAGTTCTTC
TRBV9	NA	TRBJ2-1	NA	CASSVEGSGRYNNEQFF	TGTGCCAGCAGCGTAGAGGGTAGCGGCAGATATAACAATGAGCAGTTCTTC
TRBV7-6	NA	TRBJ1-1	NA	CASSPPRAEAFF	TGTGCCAGCAGCCCCCCCCGCGCTGAAGCTTTCTTT
TRBV12-3/TRBV12-4	few	TRBJ1-2	NA	CASSWGPADGYTF	TGTGCCAGCAGTTGGGGACCCGCGGATGGCTACACCTTC
TRBV7-2	NA	TRBJ2-7	TRBD2	CASSLGPSGLFYEQYF	TGTGCCAGCAGCTTAGGACCTAGCGGGCTATTCTACGAGCAGTACTTC
TRBV6-2/TRBV6-3	NA	TRBJ1-5	NA	CASSYVSGRVFDQPQHF	TGTGCCAGCAGTTACGTCTCCGGCAGGGTCTTCGATCAGCCCCAGCATTTT
TRBV6-5	NA	TRBJ1-5	NA	CASSYSLNSNQPQHF	TGTGCCAGCTCCTATTCATTGAATAGCAATCAGCCCCAGCATTTT
TRBV3-1/TRBV3-2	few	TRBJ2-1	NA	CASSLRGGHEQFF	TGTGCCAGCAGCCTACGAGGCGGCCATGAGCAGTTCTTC
TRBV13	once	TRBJ2-3	TRBD1	CASSLRDRASTDTQYF	TGTGCCAGCAGCTTAAGGGACAGGGCCAGCACAGATACGCAGTATTTT
TRBV6-5	NA	TRBJ2-7	NA	CASSRDRFEQYF	TGTGCCAGCAGCCGTGACAGGTTCGAGCAGTACTTC
TRBV6-5	NA	TRBJ1-5	NA	CASSYQGQGNQPQHF	TGTGCCAGCAGTTACCAGGGGCAGGGCAATCAGCCCCAGCATTTT
TRBV9	NA	TRBJ1-4	NA	CASSVGITNEKLFF	TGTGCCAGCAGCGTGGGGATAACTAATGAAAAACTGTTTTTT
TRBV4-1	NA	TRBJ2-1	NA	CASSLVLVGDPYNEQFF	TGCGCCAGCAGCCTAGTTCTTGTGGGGGATCCCTACAATGAGCAGTTCTTC
TRBV5-4	NA	TRBJ1-6	TRBD1	CASSPGQGATSPLHF	TGTGCCAGCAGCCCAGGACAGGGGGCAACTTCACCCCTCCACTTT
TRBV2	NA	TRBJ2-7	NA	CASRRIGDEQYF	TGTGCCAGCAGGAGGATCGGCGACGAGCAGTACTTC
TRBV5-1	NA	TRBJ2-2	NA	CASSMAGAVTGELFF	TGCGCCAGCAGCATGGCGGGGGCCGTCACCGGGGAGCTGTTTTTT
TRBV30	NA	TRBJ2-7	TRBD1	CAWSATGGREQYF	TGTGCCTGGAGTGCTACAGGGGGACGCGAGCAGTACTTC
TRBV5-6	NA	TRBJ1-5	NA	CASSFWGSPRSNQPQHF	TGTGCCAGCAGCTTCTGGGGCAGCCCCCGGAGCAATCAGCCCCAGCATTTT
TRBV11-2	NA	TRBJ1-1	NA	CASSLGAGNTEAFF	TGTGCCAGCAGCTTAGGGGCGGGGAACACTGAAGCTTTCTTT
TRBV21-1	NA	TRBJ1-2	NA	CASFGGGADGYGYTF	NA
TRBV7-9	NA	TRBJ1-2	TRBD1	CASSLVEGAGSLRYGYTF	TGTGCCAGCAGCTTAGTTGAGGGGGCAGGGAGTCTTCGCTATGGCTACACCTTC
TRBV6-6	NA	TRBJ2-7	TRBD2	CASSRTSGSSYEQYF	TGTGCCAGCAGTCGGACTAGCGGAAGCTCCTACGAGCAGTACTTC
TRBV7-8	NA	TRBJ2-7	NA	CASSGGTSNTYEQYF	TGTGCCAGCAGCGGCGGGACATCTAACACCTACGAGCAGTACTTC
TRBV5-1	NA	TRBJ1-1	NA	CASSLMGRGMNTEAFF	TGCGCCAGCAGCTTGATGGGGCGTGGGATGAACACTGAAGCTTTCTTT
TRBV9	NA	TRBJ1-3	NA	CASSPGLDNTIYF	TGTGCCAGCAGCCCGGGGCTCGACAACACCATATATTTT
TRBV28	few	TRBJ1-4	TRBD1	CASSWGQGLGKLFF	TGTGCCAGCAGTTGGGGACAGGGGTTGGGCAAACTGTTTTTT
TRBV12-5	NA	TRBJ1-6	NA	CASGLDPISPLHF	TGTGCTAGTGGTTTGGACCCAATTTCACCCCTCCACTTT
TRBV13	NA	TRBJ1-3	NA	CASSLRGAGNTIYF	TGTGCCAGCAGCCTCAGGGGTGCTGGAAACACCATATATTTT
TRBV27	NA	TRBJ2-5	NA	CASTLAWNRQETQYF	TGTGCCAGCACCCTCGCGTGGAACCGTCAAGAGACCCAGTACTTC